This record covers a single T cell receptor (beta chain). Its antigen is not identified. Template switching added a universal primer site; cDNA carried unique molecular identifiers. In TCRdb, the 5' RACE reads were re-called with MiXCR into one record per CDR3 protein. The top ten clones hold roughly 3% of a sample with a few hundred thousand distinct CDR3 sequences, 9.6% of them seen once. This CDR3 comprises 12 residues. Losses at the gene ends were 5 bases for V and 8 bases for J; bases not matched to a gene: 5. This sample is part of a study of identical twins. General study findings and limits: Modeled out-of-frame TCR alpha sharing in monozygotic twins fell below observed levels. Cord blood's abundant beta clonotypes had fewer insertions, unlike memory repertoires. Where out-of-frame alpha sequences were twin-shared, they showed excess low generation probability.

The data were also submitted as part of a second study, on yellow fever vaccine responses in identical twins.

The sequence was obtained from a woman aged 18-29 years in good health. The genes are TRBV12-3 or TRBV12-4 and TRBJ1-2; 7 positions agree with TRBD1. Sequencing used PBMCs. CDR3 DNA: TGTGCCAGCAGTCCACAGGGGCAGGGCTACACCTTC. It yields the protein CASSPQGQGYTF.